The entry below gives a single T cell receptor beta chain sequence along with its context. Sequencing used immunoSEQ multiplex PCR; TCRdb keeps in-frame clones, though not all of them. Found here are around 210,000 clones, 65% to 90% of them singletons; the top ten hold more than 4.5%. These data belong to a study of blood T cell repertoires in COVID-19. On the study more broadly: Spain, Italy and the United States supplied samples that represented acute and convalescent COVID-19.

The receptor was isolated from a man in his fifties or sixties with COVID-19, enrolled during active disease. The sequenced sample was peripheral blood.

The CDR3 bases are TGCGCCAGCAGCCAAACGCGGACAAGAGTTGACGAGCAGTACTTC. This codes for CASSQTRTRVDEQYF. The chain combines TRBV4-1 with TRBJ2-7; D possibly corresponds to TRBD1 (5 bases). This CDR3 region has 15 residues. Germline V CDR1 and CDR2: MGHRA, YSYEKL. With 2 bases removed from V and 5 bases from J, the gap between germline ends came to 16 bases.